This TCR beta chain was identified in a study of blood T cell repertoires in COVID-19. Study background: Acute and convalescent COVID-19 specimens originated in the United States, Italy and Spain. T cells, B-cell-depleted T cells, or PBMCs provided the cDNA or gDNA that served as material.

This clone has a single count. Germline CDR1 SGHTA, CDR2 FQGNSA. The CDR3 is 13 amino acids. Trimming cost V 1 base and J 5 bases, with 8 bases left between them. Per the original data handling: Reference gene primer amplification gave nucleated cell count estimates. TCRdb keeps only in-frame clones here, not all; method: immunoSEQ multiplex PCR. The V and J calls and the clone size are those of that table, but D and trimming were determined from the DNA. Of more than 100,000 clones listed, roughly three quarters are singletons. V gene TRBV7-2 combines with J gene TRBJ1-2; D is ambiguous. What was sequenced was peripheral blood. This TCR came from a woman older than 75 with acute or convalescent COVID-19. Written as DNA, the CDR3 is TGTGCCAGCAGCTTAGGGGAGGTTTATGGCTACACCTTC. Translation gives CASSLGEVYGYTF.